The clone carrying this T cell receptor beta chain was observed a few times. The antigen is unknown. This sample was included in a study of CD8 T cells in ankylosing spondylitis. Making use of molecular barcodes, quantitative 5'-RACE generated TCR beta libraries. TCRdb ran MiXCR on the 5' RACE reads and lists one entry per CDR3 protein. The repertoire holds some 200,000 distinct CDR3 sequences, with 9.5% to 15% as singletons. The CDR3 is 14 amino acids. Study-level findings and limits: There was reportedly significant enrichment of clones that were disease-linked in matched ankylosing spondylitis synovial fluid. Earlier studies detected some motif variants in reactive arthritis synovial fluid and blood. The study identified a TCR beta motif of seven or eight highly homologous variants that appeared characteristic of ankylosing spondylitis blood.

Sequencing was done on a sample of blood, either unsorted or a sorted T cell fraction (not recorded which). The rearrangement links TRBV21-1 to TRBJ1-1; the D call of TRBD1 is as the table states it, not checked on the DNA. TRBV21-1 is an annotated pseudogene. The clonotype comes from a male donor with ankylosing spondylitis or in good health (not recorded which). CDR3 sequence reads: CASSKGVTSTEAFF. The CDR3 nucleotides read TGTGCCAGCAGCAAGGGCGTTACCTCCACTGAAGCTTTCTTT.